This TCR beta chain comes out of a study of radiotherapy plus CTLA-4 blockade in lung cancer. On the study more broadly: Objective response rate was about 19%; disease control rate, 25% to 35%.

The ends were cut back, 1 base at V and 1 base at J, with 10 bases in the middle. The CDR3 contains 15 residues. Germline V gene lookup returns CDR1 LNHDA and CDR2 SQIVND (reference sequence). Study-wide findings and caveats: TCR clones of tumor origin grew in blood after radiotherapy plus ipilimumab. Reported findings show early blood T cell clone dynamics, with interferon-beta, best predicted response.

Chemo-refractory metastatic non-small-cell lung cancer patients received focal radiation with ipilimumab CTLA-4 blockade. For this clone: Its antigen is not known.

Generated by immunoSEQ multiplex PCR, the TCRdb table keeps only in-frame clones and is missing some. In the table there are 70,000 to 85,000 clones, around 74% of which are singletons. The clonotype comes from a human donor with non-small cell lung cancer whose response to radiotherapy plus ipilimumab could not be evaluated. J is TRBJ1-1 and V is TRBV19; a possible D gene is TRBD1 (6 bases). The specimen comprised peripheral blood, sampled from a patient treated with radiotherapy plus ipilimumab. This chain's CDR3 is CASSIATGTNTEAFF. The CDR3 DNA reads TGTGCCAGTAGTATAGCAACAGGGACGAACACTGAAGCTTTCTTT. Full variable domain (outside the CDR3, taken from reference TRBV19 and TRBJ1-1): DGGITQSPKYLFRKEGQNVTLSCEQNLNHDAMYWYRQDPGQGLRLIYYSQIVNDFQKGDIAEGYSVSREKKESFPLTVTSAQKNPTAFYLCASSIATGTNTEAFFGQGTRLTVV.